A single sample is the source of the 17 T cell receptor beta chains below, sequenced in a study of T cell responses to AZD1222 COVID-19 vaccine. Method: immunoSEQ multiplex PCR; TCRdb's copy keeps in-frame clones and lacks some. The sample holds about 150,000 clones, 90% seen once. Specimen: peripheral blood, collected on day 0 of AZD1222 vaccination. These receptors were obtained from an adult in good health.

The V call is TRBV5-1, the J call TRBJ2-6; D not certain. The CDR3 sequence is 17 residues long. The germline V gene has CDR1 SGHRS and CDR2 YFSETQ. The V gene lost 4 bases and the J gene lost 0 bases, with 14 bases spanning the gap. CDR3 in DNA: TGCGCCAGCAGCGCCCGGGTCGACCGCTCTGGGGCCAACGTCCTGACTTTC. Translation gives CASSARVDRSGANVLTF.

The rearrangement joins TRBV28 to TRBJ1-1, with D uncertain. The CDR3 consists of 13 residues. Trimming left V 4 bases short and J 4 bases short, with 10 bases between. Germline lookup yields CDR1 MDHEN and CDR2 SYDVKM. CDR3 sequence: CASSSGVGTEAFF. The CDR3 DNA reads as TGTGCCAGCAGTTCAGGAGTTGGCACTGAAGCTTTCTTT.

This clone appeared a single time. This chain connects TRBV28 to TRBJ2-7; D may be TRBD2 (5 bases). The CDR3 is 14 amino acids. The germline V gene encodes CDR1 MDHEN and CDR2 SYDVKM. V shed 6 bases and J shed 3 bases, with 15 bases lying between them. The CDR3 protein is CASSEYRGNYEQYF. DNA for the CDR3: TGTGCCAGCAGCGAATATAGAGGGAACTACGAGCAGTACTTC. Variable domain in full (rest from reference TRBV28 and TRBJ2-7): DVKVTQSSRYLVKRTGEKVFLECVQDMDHENMFWYRQDPGLGLRLIYFSYDVKMKEKGDIPEGYSVSREKKERFSLILESASTNQTSMYLCASSEYRGNYEQYFGPGTRLTVT.

The rearrangement links TRBV7-9 to TRBJ1-1; D unresolved. In germline, CDR1 is SEHNR, CDR2 FQNEAQ (reference sequence). The CDR3 consists of 13 residues. V was trimmed by 1 base and J by 7 bases, leaving 10 bases between them. The CDR3 spells CASSLVLQSEAFF. The CDR3, as DNA: TGTGCCAGCAGCTTAGTTCTCCAAAGTGAAGCTTTCTTT.

This sequence joins TRBV9 and TRBJ1-1; maybe TRBD1 (5 bases). Germline CDR1 reads SGDLS; CDR2 reads YYNGEE. The CDR3 spans 17 residues. Deletions cut 0 bases from V and 0 bases from J, with 15 bases between. The CDR3 nucleotides are TGTGCCAGCAGCGTAGCTACCACAGGAACCTTGAACACTGAAGCTTTCTTT. Translation gives CASSVATTGTLNTEAFF.

The chain recombines TRBV12-3 or TRBV12-4 with TRBJ2-7; TRBD1 might be the D (5 bases). The CDR3 contains 12 residues. V was cut by 5 bases and J by 5 bases, with 10 bases left in between. The CDR3 bases are TGTGCCAGCAGTCCTCAGACAGACGAGCAGTACTTC. It is translated as CASSPQTDEQYF.

The chain has TRBV2 and TRBJ2-2; 9 bases fit TRBD1. Germline trimming cut 5 bases from V and 2 bases from J; bases unmatched to any gene: 3. From germline, CDR1 is SNHLY and CDR2 FYNNEI. CDR3 length equals 15 residues. CDR3 DNA: TGTGCCAGCAGTAAACAGGGGGCTAACACCGGGGAGCTGTTTTTT. Its translation is CASSKQGANTGELFF.

J is TRBJ2-1 and V is TRBV3-1 (or the pseudogene TRBV3-2), with D uncertain. Germline V gene data show CDR1 as LGHDT and CDR2 as YNNKEL (reference sequence). This CDR3 region has 14 residues. Trimming stripped 3 bases from V and 8 bases from J, with 14 bases between. The CDR3 here is CASSHPNDLDEQFF. In DNA, the CDR3 is TGTGCCAGCAGCCACCCAAACGACCTAGATGAGCAGTTCTTC.

This clone was seen a single time. This chain uses TRBV19 with TRBJ1-1, with D perhaps TRBD1 (6 bases). V lost 3 bases to trimming and J lost 1 base, with 15 bases between them. CDR3 size: 16 residues. CDR1 is LNHDA and CDR2 is SQIVND in the germline V gene (reference sequence). CDR3 sequence reads: CASSIGGRYTNTEAFF. CDR3 coding DNA: TGTGCCAGTAGTATCGGGGGGCGTTATACGAACACTGAAGCTTTCTTT.

V usage is TRBV4-2 and J usage is TRBJ2-7; possible D gene TRBD1, 5 bases. Trimming left V 0 bases short and J 6 bases short, with 9 bases between. Germline V gene lookup returns CDR1 LGHNA and CDR2 YNFKEQ. The CDR3 totals 13 residues. The CDR3, as DNA: TGTGCCAGCAGCCAAGAACCAGGGTCCGAGCAGTACTTC. Its protein is CASSQEPGSEQYF.

V and J are TRBV19 and TRBJ2-7; tentatively, D is TRBD1 (5 bases). V was pared by 1 base and J by 2 bases, with 9 bases between. This CDR3 comprises 14 residues. CDR1 and CDR2 (germline): LNHDA, SQIVND (reference sequence). In nucleotides, the CDR3 is TGTGCCAGTAGTATAGGGACAACGACCTACGAGCAGTACTTC. As protein: CASSIGTTTYEQYF.

This sequence joins TRBV5-1 and TRBJ2-1; 9 bases line up with TRBD2. Germline V CDR1 and CDR2: SGHRS, YFSETQ. This CDR3 spans 15 amino acids. V dropped 6 bases and J dropped 5; count of bases not matched to a gene: 9. The DNA of the CDR3 is TGCGCCAGCATCTCACTAGCGGGCGTTGACAATGAGCAGTTCTTC. Translation: CASISLAGVDNEQFF.

V gene TRBV18 combines with J gene TRBJ2-5; the D is unclear. The CDR3 runs to 14 residues. V lost 5 bases, J lost 0 bases, and 10 bases lay in between. In germline, CDR1 is KGHSH, CDR2 LQKENI. CDR3 loop: CASSRPGNQETQYF. The CDR3 nucleotides read TGTGCCAGCTCAAGGCCAGGAAACCAAGAGACCCAGTACTTC.

This chain links TRBV2 with TRBJ1-2; 7 nucleotides line up with TRBD1. This CDR3 is built from 14 residues. The V segment lost 6 bases and the J segment 2 bases; nucleotides outside the gene matches: 6. CDR1 and CDR2 from the germline V gene are SNHLY and FYNNEI. The CDR3, as DNA: TGTGCCAGCAGGGGGGACAGCTCCAACTATGGCTACACCTTC. As protein: CASRGDSSNYGYTF.

The rearrangement joins TRBV2 to TRBJ2-7; D ambiguous. Germline V lookup: CDR1 SNHLY, CDR2 FYNNEI. The CDR3 length is 15 residues. V lost 6 bases, J lost 1 base, and 16 bases lay in between. The CDR3 here is CASSAGPNLSYEQYF. The CDR3 DNA sequence: TGTGCCAGCAGCGCCGGACCAAATCTATCCTACGAGCAGTACTTC.

The V call is TRBV4-1, the J call TRBJ1-1; possible D gene TRBD1, 6 bases. From germline, CDR1 is MGHRA and CDR2 YSYEKL. The germline V and J ends were trimmed by 6 bases and 1 base, with 15 bases remaining between them. The CDR3 totals 15 residues. CDR3 amino acids: CASSHPGQPNTEAFF. The CDR3 DNA follows: TGCGCCAGCAGTCACCCAGGACAGCCGAACACTGAAGCTTTCTTT.

This sequence joins TRBV10-3 and TRBJ2-2, with TRBD2 identical over 10 bases. Trimming cost V 6 bases and J 7 bases; bases outside gene matches: 8. CDR3 length: 15 residues. CDR1 ENHRY and CDR2 SYGVKD come from the germline V gene. The CDR3 here is CAISPSGRGIGELFF. In nucleotides, the CDR3 is TGTGCCATCAGCCCCAGCGGGAGGGGAATCGGGGAGCTGTTTTTT.